This T cell receptor (beta chain) was captured by sequencing in a study of CD8 T cells in ankylosing spondylitis. For TCR beta, libraries came from quantitative 5'-RACE with molecular barcodes. TCRdb recomputed calls from the 5' RACE reads with MiXCR, one row per CDR3 protein. The table records a few hundred thousand distinct CDR3 sequences, 11% of them present only once. Details on this clonotype: Its antigen is as yet unknown.

The CDR3 extends over 14 amino acids. Germline CDR1 reads MNHEY; CDR2 reads SMNVEV (reference sequence). The V and J ends lost 4 bases and 3 bases respectively, with 9 bases between them. Whole-study results and caveats: Characteristic of ankylosing spondylitis blood, it appeared, was a TCR beta motif comprising roughly eight highly homologous variants. Prior work had noted some motif variants in reactive arthritis blood and synovial fluid.

The TCR was taken from a female donor with ankylosing spondylitis or in good health (not recorded which). The V gene is TRBV27, the J gene TRBJ2-2; D not resolved. Sequencing used blood, either unsorted or a sorted T cell fraction (not recorded which). The CDR3 DNA is TGTGCCAGCAGTTCCCTGGGATACACCGGGGAGCTGTTTTTT. Residues: CASSSLGYTGELFF.